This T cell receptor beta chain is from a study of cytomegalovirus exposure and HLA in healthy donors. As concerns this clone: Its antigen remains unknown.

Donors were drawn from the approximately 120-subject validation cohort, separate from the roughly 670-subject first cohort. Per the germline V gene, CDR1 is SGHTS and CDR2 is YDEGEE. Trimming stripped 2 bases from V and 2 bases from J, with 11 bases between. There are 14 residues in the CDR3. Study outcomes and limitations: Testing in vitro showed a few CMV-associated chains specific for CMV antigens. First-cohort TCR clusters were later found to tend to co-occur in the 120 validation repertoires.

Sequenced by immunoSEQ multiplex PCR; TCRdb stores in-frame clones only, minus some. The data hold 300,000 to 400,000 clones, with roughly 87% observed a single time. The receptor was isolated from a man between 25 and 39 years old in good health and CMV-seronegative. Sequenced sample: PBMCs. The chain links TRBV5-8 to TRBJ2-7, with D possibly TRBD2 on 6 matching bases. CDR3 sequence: CASSFGGTPYEQYF. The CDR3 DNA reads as TGTGCCAGCAGCTTCGGCGGGACCCCCTACGAGCAGTACTTC.